The 13 T cell receptor beta chains in this list originate from one sample, sequenced in a study of tumor-infiltrating lymphocytes in oesophageal squamous cell carcinoma. In TCRdb, the PCR reads were re-called with MiXCR into one record per CDR3 protein. The data hold 11,000 to 15,000 distinct CDR3 sequences, with roughly half observed a single time. Sample: blood. These receptors came from a male donor with esophageal squamous cell carcinoma.

This clonotype showed up just a few times. The chain joins TRBV7-9 to TRBJ2-1, with D possibly matching TRBD1 (5 bases). The CDR3 runs 15 residues. Trimming removed 0 bases from V and 3 bases from J, with 9 bases in between. CDR1 and CDR2 (germline): SEHNR, FQNEAQ (reference sequence). CDR3 coding DNA: TGTGCCAGCAGCTTAGCAGGGGCCAACTACAATGAGCAGTTCTTC. Amino acids: CASSLAGANYNEQFF.

This clonotype was observed at least ten times. CDR3 protein: CASSYTSAGPYNEQYF. Written as DNA, the CDR3 is TGTGCCAGCAGCTACACTAGCGCCGGCCCCTACAATGAGCAGTACTTC. The genes are TRBV7-3 and TRBJ2-7, with 7 nucleotides matching TRBD2. The CDR3 covers 16 residues. Germline V gene sequence: CDR1 SGHTA, CDR2 FQGTGA. The V gene end was trimmed by 4 bases and the J gene end by 7 bases; junction bases not matched to a gene: 16.

This chain uses TRBV28 with TRBJ2-6, with no clear D. This CDR3 spans 17 amino acids. V was pared by 4 bases and J by 0 bases, with 13 bases between. From germline, CDR1 is MDHEN and CDR2 SYDVKM. CDR3: CASSSYLDHSGANVLTF. In nucleotides, the CDR3 is TGTGCCAGCAGTTCATATCTAGACCACTCTGGGGCCAACGTCCTGACTTTC.

The chain couples TRBV7-8 to TRBJ2-5; D call uncertain. Trimming removed 5 bases at V and 1 base at J, with 23 bases between. The germline CDR1 and CDR2 sequences are SGHVS and FQNEAQ. The CDR3 is made up of 18 amino acids. For the CDR3, the DNA is TGTGCCAGCAGCACACCCCCCGAAGCGAAAAGTCCCCAAGAGACCCAGTACTTC. Translating gives CASSTPPEAKSPQETQYF.

The rearrangement links TRBV7-8 to TRBJ2-1; 9 bases agree with TRBD1. The closer fit of TRBJ2-7 to the DNA end suggests the J call may be wrong. This CDR3 region has 14 residues. CDR1 is SGHVS and CDR2 is FQNEAQ in the germline V gene. In DNA form, the CDR3 reads TGTGCCAGCAGCTACCGGACAGGGGACAATGAGCAGTACTTC. Translation gives CASSYRTGDNEQYF.

A remark on this clonotype: The final CDR3 position lacks the conserved phenylalanine or tryptophan, pointing to a likely read error. Because the CDR3's place on the DNA is in doubt, the DNA is left out and the CDR3 is given as listed by TCRdb. J is TRBJ2-6 and V is TRBV11-1; TRBD1, the table's D call, lacks a check against the DNA. The germline V gene has CDR1 SGHAT and CDR2 FQDESV (reference sequence). The CDR3 length is 19 residues, termini included. The CDR3 here is CASSLAWQGSSYNEQYFGA.

This clonotype was counted between two and nine times. The chain joins TRBV7-2 to TRBJ2-1; 12 positions match TRBD2. Germline lookup yields CDR1 SGHTA and CDR2 FQGNSA. The CDR3 is 18 residues long. The junction had 8 bases not matched to a gene; V was cut back by 5 bases and J by 0 bases. The CDR3 DNA is TGTGCCAGCAGCCTATATCGGACTAGCGGGGCCTCCTACAATGAGCAGTTCTTC. It codes for CASSLYRTSGASYNEQFF.

Judged by abundance, this clonotype is medium-sized. The V gene is TRBV7-3, the J gene TRBJ1-5; D is perhaps TRBD1 (5 bases). Germline-derived CDR1 and CDR2 are SGHTA and FQGTGA. The CDR3 is made up of 17 amino acids. Deletions cut 5 bases from V and 2 bases from J, with 19 bases between. The CDR3 sequence: CASSHPGTKLGNQPQHF. As DNA, the CDR3 is TGTGCCAGCAGCCACCCGGGGACTAAGTTAGGCAATCAGCCCCAGCATTTT.

A word on this clonotype: The CDR3 ends on some other residue instead of the conserved phenylalanine or tryptophan, so this is likely a read error. The DNA is left out, because the CDR3 cannot be placed on it with certainty; the CDR3 is given as TCRdb lists it. This sequence joins TRBV11-2 and TRBJ2-3; TRBD2, the table's D call, was not compared with the DNA. CDR1 and CDR2 from the germline V gene are SGHAT and FQNNGV. A total of 23 residues make up the CDR3, ends included. The CDR3 sequence is CASSLDSETSGRVPVLHEQFFGA.

This clonotype was counted many times. The genes are TRBV7-3 and TRBJ1-2, with D maybe TRBD1 (5 bases). V gave up 5 bases and J gave up 4 bases, with 17 bases separating them. This CDR3 has 15 residues. Germline assignment: CDR1 SGHTA and CDR2 FQGTGA. CDR3 region: CASSPQGTGSYGYTF. DNA for the CDR3: TGTGCCAGCAGCCCCCAGGGTACTGGCAGCTATGGCTACACCTTC.

In its sample, this clonotype was seen many times. One base away lies a much larger clone, so this may be a sequencing read error. The chain has TRBV12-3 or TRBV12-4 and TRBJ2-5, with TRBD1 matching over 7 bases. The CDR3 contains 15 residues. V lost 6 bases, J lost 11 bases, and 18 bases stayed unmatched. The CDR3 region has the DNA TGTGCCAGCAGCCCACCTCCGGGACAGCACAATGAGCAGTACTTC. This encodes CASSPPPGQHNEQYF.

This clonotype turned up a few times. CDR3 region: CASTLPSSGQETHSGANVLTF. The CDR3, as DNA: TGCGCCAGCACCCTCCCGTCCTCGGGACAGGAAACTCACTCTGGGGCCAACGTCCTGACTTTC. This sequence joins TRBV5-1 and TRBJ2-6, with 8 bases aligning to TRBD1. CDR3 length: 21 residues. V shed 6 bases and J 0 bases; nucleotides not matched to a gene: 20. The germline CDR1 and CDR2 sequences are SGHRS and YFSETQ. The full variable domain, its missing parts supplied by reference TRBV5-1 and TRBJ2-6, is KAGVTQTPRYLIKTRGQQVTLSCSPISGHRSVSWYQQTPGQGLQFLFEYFSETQRNKGNFPGRFSGRQFSNSRSEMNVSTLELGDSALYLCASTLPSSGQETHSGANVLTFGAGSRLTVL.

The rearrangement joins TRBV7-2 to TRBJ2-3, with 8 bases matching TRBD2. J lost 6 bases, V lost 3 bases, and 8 bases had no gene match. CDR3 length: 15 residues. Per the germline V gene, CDR1 is SGHTA and CDR2 is FQGNSA. The CDR3 loop reads CASSFISRGGDTQYF. The CDR3 DNA reads TGTGCCAGCAGCTTTATATCCCGGGGGGGGGATACGCAGTATTTT.